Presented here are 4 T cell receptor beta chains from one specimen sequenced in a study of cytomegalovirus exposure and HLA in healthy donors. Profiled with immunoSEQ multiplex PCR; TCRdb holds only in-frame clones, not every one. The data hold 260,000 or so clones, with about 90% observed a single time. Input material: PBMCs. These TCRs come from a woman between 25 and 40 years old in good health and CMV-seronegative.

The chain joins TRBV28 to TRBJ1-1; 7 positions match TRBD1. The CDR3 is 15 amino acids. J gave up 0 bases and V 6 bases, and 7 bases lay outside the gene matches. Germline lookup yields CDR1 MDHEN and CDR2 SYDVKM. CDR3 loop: CASREQGQMNTEAFF. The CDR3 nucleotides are TGTGCCAGCAGAGAACAGGGGCAGATGAACACTGAAGCTTTCTTT.

CDR3 residues: CASSSLLAGVRYEQYF. CDR3 sequence (DNA): TGTGCCAGCAGCTCCCTACTAGCGGGAGTTCGATACGAGCAGTACTTC. The V and J genes are TRBV11-2 and TRBJ2-7, with TRBD2 identical over 11 bases. The trim removed 4 bases at V and 4 bases at J, leaving 9 bases unmatched. The germline CDR1 and CDR2 sequences are SGHAT and FQNNGV. The CDR3 spans 16 residues.

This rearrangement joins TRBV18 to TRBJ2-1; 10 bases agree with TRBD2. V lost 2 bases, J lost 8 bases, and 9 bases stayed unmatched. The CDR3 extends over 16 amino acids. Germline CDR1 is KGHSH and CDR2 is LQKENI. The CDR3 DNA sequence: TGTGCCAGCTCACCATCCCTAGCGGGAGTGGTCGATGAGCAGTTCTTC. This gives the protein CASSPSLAGVVDEQFF.

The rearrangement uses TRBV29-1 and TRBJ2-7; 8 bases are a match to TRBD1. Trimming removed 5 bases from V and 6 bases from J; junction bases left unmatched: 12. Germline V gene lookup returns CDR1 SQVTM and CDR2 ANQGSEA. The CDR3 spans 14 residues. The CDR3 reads CSVSRTGKGSEQYF. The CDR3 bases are TGCAGCGTTTCCAGGACAGGGAAGGGGTCCGAGCAGTACTTC.